These T cell receptor beta chains were read from a single sample in a study of shared clonotypes between healthy human individuals. Sequencing used immunoSEQ multiplex PCR; TCRdb keeps in-frame clones, though not all of them. The sample holds around 2.1 million clones, almost 96% seen once. Sequencing was carried out using naive CD4+ T cells sorted from blood. Receptors originate from a man younger than 35 in good health. The CDR3 runs from the conserved cysteine through the conserved F or W. D genes are given only for firm matches.

V | D | CDR3
TRBV10-3 | NA | CAISLEQGGSYGYTF
TRBV6-1 | NA | CATNQGILETQYF
TRBV7-2 | NA | CASSLDPQETQYF
TRBV5-4 | TRBD2 | CASSLSTSGTGELFF
TRBV10-3 | NA | CAINERLTDTQYF
TRBV6-5 | TRBD2 | CASSRKRESGGEQYF
TRBV21-1 | NA | CASKVVPLGGSSGNTIYF
TRBV7-9 | NA | CASRPRSNTGELFF
TRBV18 | NA | CASSPIALPRADTQYF
TRBV2 | NA | CASSELGGLSGANVLTF
TRBV5-4 | NA | CASSPPSGEQYF
TRBV10-3 | TRBD2 | CAISDSGRANEQFF
TRBV6-5 | TRBD1 | CASTGTGAGEQYF
TRBV10-3 | NA | CASSPLDGYNSPLHF
TRBV6-5 | NA | CASSYSRGSNYGYTF
TRBV19 | NA | CASFGGYSNQPQHF
TRBV25-1 | NA | CASSAPPGPTNEKLFF
TRBV18 | NA | CASSSLGAKNIQYF
TRBV5-5 | NA | CASTPSTEKETQYF
TRBV29-1 | NA | CSVGDSSTGELFF
TRBV18 | TRBD1 | CASSSSDRGRGGELFF
TRBV7-6 | NA | CASSLRFGANQPQHF
TRBV5-1 | TRBD1 | CASSSQGGSPLHF
TRBV11-1 | TRBD2 | CASSPSGGPADTQYF
TRBV28 | TRBD1 | CASSLRGRKNTEAFF
TRBV28 | TRBD1 | CASRKTGGLNQPQHF
TRBV6-5 | NA | CASSYKWDAENEKLFF
TRBV29-1 | NA | CSVLTLAKNIQYF
TRBV7-2 | NA | CASSRRGPTNEKLFF